This T cell receptor (beta chain) was captured in a study of cytomegalovirus exposure and HLA in healthy donors. Study in general: For the roughly 370 genotyped donors, around 76% fell within the Caucasian-associated ancestry cluster.

Overall study findings and caveats: More than 15,000 TCR beta sequences were associated with HLA alleles at 0.05 false discovery rate in a later analysis. Researchers catalogued under 200 TCR beta chains as cytomegalovirus-associated. Researchers reported from a later analysis that most CMV-associated TCR beta chains appeared HLA-restricted.

This CDR3 has 12 amino acids. Germline CDR1 and CDR2: MNHEY and SMNVEV (reference sequence). Trimming took off 3 bases at V and 7 bases at J, with 9 bases between the two ends. PCR amplification relied on 60 Vbeta primers (plus 13 Jbeta primers). Libraries were prepared by immunoSEQ multiplex PCR; TCRdb keeps only in-frame clonotypes and omits some of them. The table lists some 120,000 clones, around three quarters of them singletons. On this clone: Its matching antigen is unknown.

Sequencing was carried out using PBMCs. The genes are TRBV27 and TRBJ1-2, with TRBD1 as a possible D gene (5 bases). This TCR was sampled from a human donor in good health. CDR3 region: CASSLEGCGYTF. For the CDR3, the DNA is TGTGCCAGCAGTTTGGAGGGGTGTGGCTACACCTTC.